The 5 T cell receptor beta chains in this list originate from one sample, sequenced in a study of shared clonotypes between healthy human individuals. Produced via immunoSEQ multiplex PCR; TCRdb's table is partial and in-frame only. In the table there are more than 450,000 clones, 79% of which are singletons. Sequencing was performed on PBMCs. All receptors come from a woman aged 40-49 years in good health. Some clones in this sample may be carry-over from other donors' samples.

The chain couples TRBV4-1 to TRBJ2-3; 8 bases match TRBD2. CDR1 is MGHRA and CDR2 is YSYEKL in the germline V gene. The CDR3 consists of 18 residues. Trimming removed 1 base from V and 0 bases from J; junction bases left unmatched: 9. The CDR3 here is CASSQGPLLAESTDTQYF. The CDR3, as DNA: TGCGCCAGCAGCCAAGGGCCGCTACTAGCGGAGAGCACAGATACGCAGTATTTT.

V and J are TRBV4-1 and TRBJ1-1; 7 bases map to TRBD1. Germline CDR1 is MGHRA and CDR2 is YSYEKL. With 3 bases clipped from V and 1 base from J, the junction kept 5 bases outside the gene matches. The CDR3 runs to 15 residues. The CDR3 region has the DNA TGCGCCAGCAGCCATCCGGGACAGCAGAACACTGAAGCTTTCTTT. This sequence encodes CASSHPGQQNTEAFF.

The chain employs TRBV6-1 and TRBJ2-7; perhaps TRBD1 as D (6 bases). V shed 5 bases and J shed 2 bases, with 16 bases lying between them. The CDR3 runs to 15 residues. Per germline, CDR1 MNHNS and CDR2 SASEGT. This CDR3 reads CASSIRSTGTYEQYF. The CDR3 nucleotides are TGTGCCAGCAGTATCCGCTCGACAGGCACCTACGAGCAGTACTTC.

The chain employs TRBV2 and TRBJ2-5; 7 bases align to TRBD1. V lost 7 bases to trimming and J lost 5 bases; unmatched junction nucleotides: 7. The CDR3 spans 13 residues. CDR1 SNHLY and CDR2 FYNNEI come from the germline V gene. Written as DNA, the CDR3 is TGTGCCAGCAAGGGACAGCCTGAGGAGACCCAGTACTTC. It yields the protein CASKGQPEETQYF. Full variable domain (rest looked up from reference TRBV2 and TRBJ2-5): EPEVTQTPSHQVTQMGQEVILRCVPISNHLYFYWYRQILGQKVEFLVSFYNNEISEKSEIFDDQFSVERPDGSNFTLKIRSTKLEDSAMYFCASKGQPEETQYFGPGTRLLVL.

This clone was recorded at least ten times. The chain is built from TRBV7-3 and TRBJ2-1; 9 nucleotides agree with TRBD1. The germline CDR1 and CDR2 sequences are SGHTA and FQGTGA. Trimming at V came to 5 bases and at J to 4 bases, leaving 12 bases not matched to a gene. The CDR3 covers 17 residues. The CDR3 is CASSQSATGGAYNEQFF. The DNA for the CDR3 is TGTGCCAGCAGCCAGAGCGCAACAGGGGGCGCATACAATGAGCAGTTCTTC.